These 14 T cell receptor beta chains were sequenced from one sample in a study of cytomegalovirus exposure and HLA in healthy donors. Repertoires were generated with immunoSEQ multiplex PCR, while TCRdb's copy carries only in-frame clones and drops some. The sample has more than 150,000 clones, roughly four fifths seen once. Input material: PBMCs. The receptor set was obtained from a woman in her late teens or twenties in good health and CMV-seropositive.

V gene TRBV7-8 combines with J gene TRBJ2-1; possibly TRBD2 for D (5 bases). The ends were cut back, 5 bases at V and 8 bases at J, with 25 bases in the middle. The CDR3 runs to 17 residues. Germline lookup yields CDR1 SGHVS and CDR2 FQNEAQ. For the CDR3, the DNA is TGTGCCAGCAGCCCTAGTTCCCCTCTAGCCTGGGCCTATGAGCAGTTCTTC. Its protein is CASSPSSPLAWAYEQFF.

The chain combines TRBV5-1 with TRBJ2-7, with 11 bases aligning to TRBD2. Trimming cost V 4 bases and J 4 bases; bases outside gene matches: 7. In germline, CDR1 is SGHRS, CDR2 YFSETQ. CDR3 size: 15 residues. DNA for the CDR3: TGCGCCAGCAGCAACGGACTAGCGGGTTCTTACGAGCAGTACTTC. This codes for CASSNGLAGSYEQYF.

In its sample, this clone was seen once. V gene TRBV15 combines with J gene TRBJ1-5; D ambiguous. V was trimmed by 1 base and J by 1 base, leaving 17 bases between them. From germline, CDR1 is LNHNV and CDR2 YYDKDF (reference sequence). CDR3 length: 18 amino acids. This CDR3 is CATSRGLPQRRSNQPQHF. The CDR3 DNA follows: TGTGCCACCAGCAGAGGTTTGCCCCAAAGGAGGAGCAATCAGCCCCAGCATTTT.

This clone was detected only a few times. V is TRBV7-2 and J is TRBJ2-1, with TRBD1 identical over 7 bases. The CDR3 spans 14 residues. With 9 bases clipped from V and 0 bases from J, the junction kept 5 bases outside the gene matches. CDR1 is SGHTA, CDR2 FQGNSA, per germline. CDR3 DNA sequence: TGTGCCAGTCGGGACAGTTTCTCCTACAATGAGCAGTTCTTC. Translated: CASRDSFSYNEQFF.

The CDR3 here is CASSLGTGNTIYF. The DNA for the CDR3 is TGTGCCAGCAGCTTGGGGACAGGAAACACCATATATTTT. The genes are TRBV5-8 and TRBJ1-3; maybe TRBD1 (5 bases). The germline gives CDR1 SGHTS, CDR2 YDEGEE. The CDR3 has 13 residues. With 0 bases removed from V and 4 bases from J, the gap between germline ends came to 5 bases. Looking up the rest from reference TRBV5-8 and TRBJ1-3 gives the full variable domain: EAGVTQSPTHLIKTRGQQATLRCSPISGHTSVYWYQQALGLGLQFLLWYDEGEERNRGNFPPRFSGRQFPNYSSELNVNALELEDSALYLCASSLGTGNTIYFGEGSWLTVV.

The gene calls are TRBV6-1 and TRBJ2-1; 9 nucleotides match TRBD2. The CDR3 has 15 amino acids. J was trimmed by 1 base and V by 4 bases; bases with no gene match: 2. Germline CDR1 reads MNHNS; CDR2 reads SASEGT. The CDR3 nucleotides read TGTGCCAGCAGTGCCAGCGGGGGGTCCTACAATGAGCAGTTCTTC. Its protein is CASSASGGSYNEQFF.

The chain uses TRBV27 and TRBJ2-1; D unclear. Between the trimmed V and J ends, which lost 6 bases and 6 bases, there was a span of 9 bases. Germline assignment: CDR1 MNHEY and CDR2 SMNVEV (reference sequence). The CDR3 loop spans 12 amino acids. The CDR3 region is CASSPSPNEQFF. For the CDR3, the DNA is TGTGCCAGCAGCCCCAGTCCCAATGAGCAGTTCTTC.

The chain couples TRBV28 to TRBJ2-2; D is undetermined. The CDR3 runs 12 residues. Germline CDR1 and CDR2: MDHEN and SYDVKM. Trimming left V 3 bases short and J 8 bases short, with 7 bases between. The CDR3, as DNA: TGTGCCAGCAGTTTTGAGGTTGGGGAGCTGTTTTTT. Its translation: CASSFEVGELFF.

The chain combines TRBV27 with TRBJ2-1; maybe TRBD1 (5 bases). The CDR3 has 12 residues. Trimming cost V 3 bases and J 11 bases, with 11 bases left between them. From germline, CDR1 is MNHEY and CDR2 SMNVEV (reference sequence). CDR3 nucleotide sequence: TGTGCCAGCAGTTTGGTGCAGGGTCAGCAGTTCTTC. Its translation is CASSLVQGQQFF.

The J gene is TRBJ1-1, the V gene TRBV28; 10 bases line up with TRBD1. The CDR3 is made up of 16 amino acids. J lost 2 bases, V lost 10 bases, and 13 bases had no gene match. Germline V CDR1 and CDR2: MDHEN, SYDVKM. CDR3: CATALTGGLGNTEAFF. CDR3 nucleotide sequence: TGTGCCACCGCCTTGACAGGGGGCCTTGGAAACACTGAAGCTTTCTTT.

The chain couples TRBV27 to TRBJ2-5; 11 bases match TRBD2. There are 15 residues in the CDR3. V shed 6 bases, J shed 2 bases, and the junction held 5 bases outside the gene matches. Germline CDR1 MNHEY, CDR2 SMNVEV (reference sequence). The CDR3 region is CASRLAGGPQETQYF. The CDR3 DNA sequence: TGTGCCAGCAGGCTAGCGGGGGGACCACAAGAGACCCAGTACTTC.

The chain carries TRBV19 and TRBJ1-1; no reliable D call. The germline V gene has CDR1 LNHDA and CDR2 SQIVND (reference sequence). There are 16 residues in the CDR3. V shed 3 bases and J shed 5 bases, with 19 bases lying between them. The CDR3 DNA reads as TGTGCCAGTAGTATTGTCGTTCCGGGGTCGATGACTGAAGCTTTCTTT. This encodes CASSIVVPGSMTEAFF. The full variable domain, completed using reference TRBV19 and TRBJ1-1, is DGGITQSPKYLFRKEGQNVTLSCEQNLNHDAMYWYRQDPGQGLRLIYYSQIVNDFQKGDIAEGYSVSREKKESFPLTVTSAQKNPTAFYLCASSIVVPGSMTEAFFGQGTRLTVV.

This clone was found once. The CDR3 reads CASSLGGRGAQPQHF. CDR3 bases: TGTGCCAGCAGTTTAGGGGGCAGGGGGGCTCAGCCCCAGCATTTT. The V gene is TRBV27, the J gene TRBJ1-5; TRBD1 matches 7 bases. The CDR3 is made up of 15 amino acids. J was trimmed by 6 bases and V by 2 bases; bases with no gene match: 7. CDR1 and CDR2 from the germline V gene are MNHEY and SMNVEV (reference sequence).

The chain has TRBV2 and TRBJ2-5; 14 bases align to TRBD2. This CDR3 has 15 amino acids. Germline CDR1 SNHLY, CDR2 FYNNEI. The trim removed 5 bases at V and 5 bases at J, leaving 4 bases unmatched. In DNA form, the CDR3 reads TGTGCCAGCAGTTTGACTAGCGGGGGGGCGGAGACCCAGTACTTC. Translated: CASSLTSGGAETQYF.